A selection of T cell receptor beta chains follows, all from one sample in a study of T-cell memory formation after mild COVID-19. TCRdb re-called the 5' RACE reads through MiXCR, storing one row per CDR3 protein. The sample records just over 350,000 distinct CDR3 sequences, approximately 14% being singletons. Sequencing was performed on PBMCs or a T cell subset sorted from them (not recorded which). The receptors derive from a man in his late teens or twenties who had mild COVID-19 (a few samples of this study predate the infection). Cell type and time point are not known. CDR3s include the opening cysteine and the closing phenylalanine or tryptophan. D genes are given only for firm matches. Size values are once, few and many counts, or a class for expanded clones, and some rows have none.

j_call	d_call	clone_size	v_call	cdr3_nt	cdr3_aa
TRBJ2-1	TRBD1	-	TRBV7-9	TGTGCCAGCGAAACAGGGGGCTTTAATGAGCAGTTCTTC	CASETGGFNEQFF
TRBJ2-5	TRBD2	many	TRBV7-2	TGTGCCAGCAGCCCCCGGACTAGCGGGATCCAAGAGACCCAGTACTTC	CASSPRTSGIQETQYF
TRBJ1-6	-	few	TRBV25-1	TGTGCCAGCAGTGCTCTATCGGGAGGGTGGAATTCACCCCTCCACTTT	CASSALSGGWNSPLHF
TRBJ1-1	-	few	TRBV7-9	TGTGCCAGCAGCATAGAGGTCACTGAAGCTTTCTTT	CASSIEVTEAFF
TRBJ2-3	TRBD2	-	TRBV5-1	TGCGCCAGCGCTAGCGGGGGGTCGGATACGCAGTATTTT	CASASGGSDTQYF
TRBJ1-1	-	-	TRBV7-3	TGTGCCAGCAGCTTAAACGGGGCAGGTACTGAAGCTTTCTTT	CASSLNGAGTEAFF
TRBJ1-1	-	-	TRBV2	TGTGCCAGCATAAGAGGAATTATGAACACTGAAGCTTTCTTT	CASIRGIMNTEAFF
TRBJ1-5	-	few	TRBV12-3/TRBV12-4	TGTGCCATCGGGACTCAAGATCAGCCCCAGCATTTT	CAIGTQDQPQHF
TRBJ2-1	-	-	TRBV28	TGTGCCAGCAGTTTAGGTAGAACGAGTGAGCAGTTCTTC	CASSLGRTSEQFF
TRBJ2-3	-	few	TRBV7-9	TGTGCCAGCAGCCTAGGGGACGCGGGCACAGATACGCAGTATTTT	CASSLGDAGTDTQYF
TRBJ2-5	TRBD1	few	TRBV7-9	TGTGCCAGCAGCTTTTTCCGCGGACAGGGGATTCGACAAGAGACCCAGTACTTC	CASSFFRGQGIRQETQYF
TRBJ1-2	-	-	TRBV30	TGTGCCTGGAGTGTACAGTCCTATGGCTACACCTTC	CAWSVQSYGYTF
TRBJ2-5	TRBD2	-	TRBV30	TGTGCCTGGAGTCCAGGACTAGCGGGGGGGCTAGAGACCCAGTACTTC	CAWSPGLAGGLETQYF
TRBJ1-2	TRBD1	-	TRBV24-1	TGTGCCACCAGTGATTCTAAGACGACAGGGCGGACTAACTATGGCTACACCTTC	CATSDSKTTGRTNYGYTF
TRBJ1-2	-	few	TRBV10-3	TGTGCCATCAGATCAAATCCTACGACAGTGAACTATGGCTACACCTTC	CAIRSNPTTVNYGYTF
TRBJ1-6	-	many	TRBV7-9	TGTGCCAGTTCCTCGGGCTCAACCTATAATTCACCCCTCCACTTT	CASSSGSTYNSPLHF
TRBJ1-1	-	-	TRBV4-3	TGCGCCAGCAGCCAAGTGGGGAGGGACACTGAAGCTTTCTTT	CASSQVGRDTEAFF
TRBJ2-5	-	-	TRBV25-1	TGTGCCAGCAGTGAAGGAATGTGGGAGACCCAGTACTTC	CASSEGMWETQYF
TRBJ2-1	TRBD2	few	TRBV10-3	TGTGCCATCAGTGCGGGACTAGCGGGGGCCCAGGGCGAGCAGTTCTTC	CAISAGLAGAQGEQFF
TRBJ2-2	-	-	TRBV5-1	TGCGCCAGCAGCCTCGCGCCCACCGGGGAGCTGTTTTTT	CASSLAPTGELFF
TRBJ1-1	-	few	TRBV7-2	TGTGCCAGCAGCTTCTCCGGGCAGAACACTGAAGCTTTCTTT	CASSFSGQNTEAFF
TRBJ1-5	-	few	TRBV15	TGTGCCACCAGCAGAGTTTGGGACCTGATTCAGCCCCAGCATTTT	CATSRVWDLIQPQHF
TRBJ1-1	TRBD1	-	TRBV20-1	TGCAGTGCTAGAAGACAGGGGGCGGAGGAGACTGAAGCTTTCTTT	CSARRQGAEETEAFF
TRBJ2-3	-	few	TRBV4-1	TGCGCCAGCAGCCAACCAAGGGCTAGACAAGATACGCAGTATTTT	CASSQPRARQDTQYF
TRBJ1-2	-	-	TRBV6-2/TRBV6-3	TGTGCCACCTCCGGGACAGGCTACACCTTC	CATSGTGYTF
TRBJ2-1	TRBD2	-	TRBV7-9	TGTGCCAGCAGCTTACTCGGGGGGGCTGTCAATGAGCAGTTCTTC	CASSLLGGAVNEQFF
TRBJ2-7	-	few	TRBV30	TGTGCCGCACAGGGCCCCCCGTACGAGCAGTACTTC	CAAQGPPYEQYF
TRBJ2-3	-	-	TRBV7-2	TGTGCCAGCAGCTTAGTATCCGGGTTCGCTTCGGGGCCAGATACGCAGTATTTT	CASSLVSGFASGPDTQYF
TRBJ1-6	-	-	TRBV4-1	TGCGCCAGCAGCCAAGACCGGGCCGTCCTCTCACCCCTCCACTTT	CASSQDRAVLSPLHF
TRBJ2-7	-	-	TRBV10-3	TGTGCCATCAGGACAGGGAGGGACAACTACGAGCAGTACTTC	CAIRTGRDNYEQYF
TRBJ2-1	-	-	TRBV29-1	TGCAGCGTTCAGGACAGATACAATGAGCAGTTCTTC	CSVQDRYNEQFF
TRBJ2-1	-	few	TRBV9	TGTGCCAGCAGCGCCGGGGTTACTTCCTACAATGAGCAGTTCTTC	CASSAGVTSYNEQFF
TRBJ1-2	-	few	TRBV7-9	TGTGCCAGCAGCTTATTGGAAGGGGGAAGAGGCTACACCTTC	CASSLLEGGRGYTF
TRBJ2-1	TRBD1	-	TRBV9	TGTGCCAGCAGCGCATCGACAGGGGGCAATGAGCAGTTCTTC	CASSASTGGNEQFF
TRBJ1-5	-	-	TRBV2	TGTGCCAGCAGCGGAATCAATCAGCCCCAGCATTTT	CASSGINQPQHF
TRBJ1-3	-	many	TRBV7-2	TGTGCCAGCAGCTTCCAGTTTGGGGCTGGAAACACCATATATTTT	CASSFQFGAGNTIYF
TRBJ2-3	-	-	TRBV18	TGTGCCAGCTCACCTGAAGTCCGCACAGATACGCAGTATTTT	CASSPEVRTDTQYF
TRBJ2-1	TRBD1	-	TRBV19	TGTGCCAGTAGCTATCTTTGGGGACAGGTTTACAATGAGCAGTTCTTC	CASSYLWGQVYNEQFF
TRBJ1-1	-	-	TRBV12-3/TRBV12-4	TGTGCCAGCAGTTTAAGCGCGACGGGGGTAGGAGCTTTCTTT	CASSLSATGVGAFF
TRBJ1-6	-	many	TRBV6-5	TGTGCCAGCAGTTACTCGGGGGGGTTAGATTCACCCCTCCACTTT	CASSYSGGLDSPLHF
TRBJ1-5	-	few	TRBV6-5	TGTGCCAGCAGTTCCCTCAGGGGCGGACAGCCCCAGCATTTT	CASSSLRGGQPQHF
TRBJ1-1	-	-	TRBV7-9	TGTGCCAGCAGCAGAAGCTCCGGGACTGAAGCTTTCTTT	CASSRSSGTEAFF
TRBJ1-1	-	-	TRBV6-5	TGTGCCAGCGCGGGGAACACTGAAGCTTTCTTT	CASAGNTEAFF
TRBJ2-2	-	-	TRBV10-2	TGCGCCATTCGACAGGGAGGATACACCGGGGAGCTGTTTTTT	CAIRQGGYTGELFF
TRBJ2-1	TRBD1	few	TRBV7-6	TGTGCCAGCAGCCTCACCGGGACAGCCTCCTACAATGAGCAGTTCTTC	CASSLTGTASYNEQFF
TRBJ2-7	-	many	TRBV12-3/TRBV12-4	TGTGCCAGCAGCCCTGTCCAGGGGGGTTCCTACGAGCAGTACTTC	CASSPVQGGSYEQYF
TRBJ2-5	TRBD2	-	TRBV11-3	TGTGCCACCGGGGGGAGCCCAGGGACTGAGACCCAGTACTTC	CATGGSPGTETQYF
TRBJ1-1	TRBD1	few	TRBV6-5	TGTGCCAGCAGAGCAGGGGGTGGAACTGAAGCTTTCTTT	CASRAGGGTEAFF
TRBJ1-5	-	-	TRBV10-3	TGTGCCATCGGAGTGGCTAGCAATCAGCCCCAGCATTTT	CAIGVASNQPQHF
TRBJ2-5	TRBD2	-	TRBV7-2	TGTGCCAGCAGCCCCCGGGGACTAGCGGGGGTGGAGACCCAGTACTTC	CASSPRGLAGVETQYF
TRBJ1-2	TRBD1	few	TRBV5-4	TGTGCCAGCAGCCCGGGACAGGGAGTAGGGGGCTACACCTTC	CASSPGQGVGGYTF